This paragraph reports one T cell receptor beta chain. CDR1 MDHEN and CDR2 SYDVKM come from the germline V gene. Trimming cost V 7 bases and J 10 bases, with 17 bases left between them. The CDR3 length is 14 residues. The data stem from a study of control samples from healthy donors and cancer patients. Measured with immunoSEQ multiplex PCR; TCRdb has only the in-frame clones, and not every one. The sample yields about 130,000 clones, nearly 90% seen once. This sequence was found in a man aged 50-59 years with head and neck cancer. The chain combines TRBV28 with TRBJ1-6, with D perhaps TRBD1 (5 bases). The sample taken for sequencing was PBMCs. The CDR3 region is CASNPGGVGSPLHF. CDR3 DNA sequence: TGTGCCAGCAACCCGGGGGGGGTTGGGTCACCCCTCCACTTT.